This T cell receptor beta chain emerged from a study of beta chain features in type 1 diabetes. Per germline, CDR1 SGHAT and CDR2 FQNNGV. The CDR3 length is 13 residues. Trimming stripped 1 base from V and 8 bases from J, with 11 bases between. Only a few counts were recorded for this clone. Isolated RNA was reverse transcribed in full, so expressed TCRB transcripts were sequenced. Clones were sequenced by immunoSEQ multiplex PCR, and TCRdb holds only the in-frame ones, with some missing. The data contain roughly 350,000 clones, around 10% of them singletons. This chain joins TRBV11-2 and TRBJ1-1, with a weak D call TRBD1 (5 bases). The sequenced material came from naive CD4+ T cells from blood. The receptor's source is a woman aged 30 to 39 in good health. The DNA of the CDR3 is TGTGCCAGCAGCTTAGCCAGGGTCGGCGAAGCTTTCTTT. The encoded protein is CASSLARVGEAFF.